The clone carrying this T cell receptor beta chain was counted once. This specimen comes from a study of T cell changes during pregnancy in multiple sclerosis. This CDR3 contains 14 residues. The trim removed 5 bases at V and 2 bases at J, leaving 3 bases unmatched. CDR1 is LNHDA and CDR2 is SQIVND in the germline V gene (reference sequence). Repertoires were generated with immunoSEQ multiplex PCR, while TCRdb's copy carries only in-frame clones and drops some. The sample records approximately 40,000 clones, approximately 89% being singletons. The receptor was isolated from a female donor with multiple sclerosis, enrolled in a pregnancy study. The chain uses TRBV19 and TRBJ1-5; 7 bases match TRBD1. The specimen was CD8+ T cells from peripheral blood mononuclear cells, collected in the third trimester of pregnancy. CDR3 sequence: CASSEGAGNQPQHF. CDR3 nucleotides: TGTGCCAGTAGTGAGGGGGCCGGCAATCAGCCCCAGCATTTT. Full variable domain (remainder filled in from reference TRBV19 and TRBJ1-5): DGGITQSPKYLFRKEGQNVTLSCEQNLNHDAMYWYRQDPGQGLRLIYYSQIVNDFQKGDIAEGYSVSREKKESFPLTVTSAQKNPTAFYLCASSEGAGNQPQHFGDGTRLSIL.